Listed here are 8 T cell receptor beta chains from one sample, sequenced in a study of T cells in Graves' hyperthyroidism and ophthalmopathy. Amplified regions were TCR beta CDR3 sequences from RNA transcripts. TCR CDR3 underwent first-round RT-PCR with the HTBI primer set. TCRdb processed the multiplex PCR reads anew with MiXCR; each CDR3 protein has one entry. The sample lists around 450,000 distinct CDR3 sequences; about 15% were seen once. The specimen sequenced was blood. The receptors were gathered from a woman aged 18 to 35 with Graves' hyperthyroidism.

V usage is TRBV20-1 and J usage is TRBJ2-7; 11 bases agree with TRBD2. V lost 1 base to trimming and J lost 7 bases; unmatched junction nucleotides: 9. The CDR3 sequence is 15 residues long. CDR1 DFQATT and CDR2 SNEGSKA come from the germline V gene (reference sequence). The CDR3 loop is CSARALAGGQREQYF. The CDR3 DNA reads TGCAGTGCTAGAGCCCTAGCGGGGGGTCAGAGGGAGCAGTACTTC.

This clonotype appeared many times. CDR3 in amino acids: CSARDVSSEYNEQFF. CDR3 nucleotides: TGCAGTGCTAGAGATGTATCTAGCGAGTACAATGAGCAGTTCTTC. The chain recombines TRBV20-1 with TRBJ2-1; D might be TRBD2 (6 bases). The CDR3 covers 15 residues. Germline assignment: CDR1 DFQATT and CDR2 SNEGSKA (reference sequence). V was pared by 0 bases and J by 4 bases, with 13 bases between.

In its sample, this clonotype was seen a few times. The chain is built from TRBV6-5 and TRBJ1-1; a possible D gene is TRBD1 (5 bases). Germline V gives CDR1 MNHEY, CDR2 SVGAGI. The ends were cut back, 2 bases at V and 5 bases at J, with 12 bases in the middle. The CDR3 extends over 14 amino acids. Written as DNA, the CDR3 is TGTGCCAGCAGTTACCCAGGGAGGGATACTGAAGCTTTCTTT. It yields the protein CASSYPGRDTEAFF.

This clonotype occurred many times. The chain joins TRBV6-1 to TRBJ2-7; 7 nucleotides agree with TRBD1. The CDR3 is 14 residues long. With V trimmed by 5 bases and J by 9 bases, 13 bases remained unmatched. Germline V lookup: CDR1 MNHNS, CDR2 SASEGT. In DNA form, the CDR3 reads TGTGCCAGCAGTCGGGACAGTCCTCAACTGGGGCAGTACTTC. Its translation is CASSRDSPQLGQYF.

This clonotype came up many times. This rearrangement joins TRBV28 to TRBJ2-2, with D possibly called TRBD1 or TRBD2 (5 bases each). Germline CDR1 and CDR2: MDHEN and SYDVKM. V was pared by 5 bases and J by 6 bases, with 16 bases between. There are 15 residues in the CDR3. CDR3 in amino acids: CASSQSGTASGELFF. The CDR3 DNA reads TGTGCCAGCAGTCAGTCCGGGACCGCGTCCGGGGAGCTGTTTTTT.

This clonotype was counted once. CDR3 amino acids: CASRDRGTPEQFF. The CDR3 DNA reads as TGTGCCAGCCGGGACCGCGGCACTCCTGAGCAGTTCTTC. The gene calls are TRBV25-1 and TRBJ2-1; TRBD1 or TRBD2 may be the D gene (5 bases each). CDR1 MGHDK and CDR2 SYGVNS come from the germline V gene. The CDR3 sequence is 13 residues long. Trimming removed 8 bases at V and 9 bases at J, with 17 bases between. Looking up the rest from reference TRBV25-1 and TRBJ2-1 gives the full variable domain: EADIYQTPRYLVIGTGKKITLECSQTMGHDKMYWYQQDPGMELHLIHYSYGVNSTEKGDLSSESTVSRIRTEHFPLTLESARPSHTSQYLCASRDRGTPEQFFGPGTRLTVL.

A few counts support this clonotype. This chain links TRBV7-9 with TRBJ1-1, with D uncertain. The CDR3 extends over 14 amino acids. Germline lookup yields CDR1 SEHNR and CDR2 FQNEAQ (reference sequence). V was shortened by 7 bases and J by 2 bases, with 14 bases between the two germline ends. The CDR3 reads CASTFMGTNTEAFF. The CDR3 DNA follows: TGTGCCAGCACCTTCATGGGAACTAACACTGAAGCTTTCTTT.

This clonotype has a count of ten or more. The V gene is TRBV5-5, the J gene TRBJ2-5; D unresolved. The CDR3 spans 21 residues. Between the trimmed V and J ends, which lost 4 bases and 1 base, there was a span of 32 bases. Germline V gene data show CDR1 as SGHKS and CDR2 as YYEKEE (reference sequence). CDR3 nucleotides: TGTGCCAGCAGCACCTCGACTTCTTACTCTCGAATAGTCTCCCTCCAAGAGACCCAGTACTTC. Residues: CASSTSTSYSRIVSLQETQYF.